Following are 3 T cell receptor beta chains from one sample sequenced in a study of blood T cell repertoires in COVID-19 (dated by TCRdb to the early 2020s). Preparation of the library involved the immunoSEQ multiplex PCR assay. This immuneACCESS table, as held by TCRdb, lists in-frame sequences with V and J called but not all clones. Of the missing ones, under half trace to an unresolved V gene in checked studies; the others have no known cause. Recorded for this sample are about 110,000 clones; roughly 85% of them occurred a single time. Just over 5.5% of the sample is in the top ten clones. Sequencing was carried out using peripheral blood. The receptors shown here come from a woman in her sixties with COVID-19, enrolled during active disease.

V is TRBV5-1 and J is TRBJ2-1; TRBD1 aligns across 9 bases. In germline, CDR1 is SGHRS, CDR2 YFSETQ. Trimming removed 4 bases from V and 0 bases from J; junction bases left unmatched: 26. CDR3 length equals 23 residues. CDR3 DNA sequence: TGCGCCAGCAGCCACCCAAGGGGGACGGACAGGGGACGATCTGCCAGCTCCTACAATGAGCAGTTCTTC. Translating gives CASSHPRGTDRGRSASSYNEQFF.

This clone was counted between two and nine times. V is TRBV10-3 and J is TRBJ2-1, with 12 nucleotides matching TRBD2. The CDR3 has 14 amino acids. CDR1 is ENHRY and CDR2 is SYGVKD in the germline V gene. Unmatched junction bases numbered 7, after V lost 10 bases and J lost 6 bases. The DNA of the CDR3 is TGTGCCACCACGCTAGCGGGGGGGCCCAATGAGCAGTTCTTC. Translated: CATTLAGGPNEQFF.

The CDR3 nucleotides read TGTGCCAGCAGCTTAGGAGGGCGGGACCTCCTAATAAATCAGCCCCAGCATTTT. Translating gives CASSLGGRDLLINQPQHF. The gene calls are TRBV7-8 and TRBJ1-5, with D maybe TRBD1 (5 bases). Trimming removed 1 base at V and 4 bases at J, with 20 bases between. Germline V gene sequence: CDR1 SGHVS, CDR2 FQNEAQ. CDR3 size: 18 residues.